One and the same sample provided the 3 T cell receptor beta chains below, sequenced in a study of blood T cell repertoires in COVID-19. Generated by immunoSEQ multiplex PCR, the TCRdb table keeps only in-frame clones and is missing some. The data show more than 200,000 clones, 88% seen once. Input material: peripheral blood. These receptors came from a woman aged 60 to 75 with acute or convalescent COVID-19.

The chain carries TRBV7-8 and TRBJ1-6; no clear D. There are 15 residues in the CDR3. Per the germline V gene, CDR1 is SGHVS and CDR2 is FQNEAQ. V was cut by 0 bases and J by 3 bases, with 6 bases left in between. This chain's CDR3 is CASSLAPVYNSPLHF. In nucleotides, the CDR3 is TGTGCCAGCAGCTTAGCTCCAGTCTATAATTCACCCCTCCACTTT.

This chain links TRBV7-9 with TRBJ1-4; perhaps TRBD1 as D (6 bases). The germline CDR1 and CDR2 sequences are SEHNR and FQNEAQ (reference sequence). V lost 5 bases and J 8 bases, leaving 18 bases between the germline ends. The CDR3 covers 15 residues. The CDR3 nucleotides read TGTGCCAGCAGCCCCAGGGGTAGAGTCGTAGAAAAACTGTTTTTT. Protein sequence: CASSPRGRVVEKLFF.

The DNA for the CDR3 is TGTGCCAGCAGCCAAGAGGCAGGGAGGGGGTATGGCTACACCTTC. Amino acid sequence: CASSQEAGRGYGYTF. V gene TRBV14 combines with J gene TRBJ1-2, with D possibly matching TRBD1 (6 bases). CDR1 and CDR2 (germline): SGHDN, FVKESK. The CDR3 length is 15 residues. V lost 0 bases and J lost 5, with 13 bases in between. The whole variable domain, remainder taken from reference TRBV14 and TRBJ1-2, is EAGVTQFPSHSVIEKGQTVTLRCDPISGHDNLYWYRRVMGKEIKFLLHFVKESKQDESGMPNNRFLAERTGGTYSTLKVQPAELEDSGVYFCASSQEAGRGYGYTFGSGTRLTVV.